The 27 T cell receptor beta chains below come from one sample, sequenced in a study of shared clonotypes between healthy human individuals. Data came from immunoSEQ multiplex PCR; TCRdb stores just in-frame clones and leaves some out. Of under 750,000 clones listed, just under 75% are singletons. Sequenced: memory CD4+ T cells sorted from blood. Subset: CD45RA-negative fraction. The receptors shown here come from a woman aged 25 to 39 in good health.

This clone was found many times. This chain links TRBV5-1 with TRBJ2-4, with TRBD2 matching 12 bases. The length of the CDR3 is 18 residues. Germline V lookup: CDR1 SGHRS, CDR2 YFSETQ. V was clipped by 0 bases and J by 2 bases; unmatched bases: 6. CDR3 residues: CASSLGETSGSPKNIQYF. The CDR3 DNA is TGCGCCAGCAGCTTGGGAGAGACTAGCGGGAGTCCCAAAAACATTCAGTACTTC.

The CDR3 nucleotides are TGTGCCAGCAGCTTAGCCTTAGCCTCGTACGAGCAGTACTTC. Protein product: CASSLALASYEQYF. The J gene is TRBJ2-7, the V gene TRBV7-9; D is uncertain. CDR1 and CDR2 from the germline V gene are SEHNR and FQNEAQ (reference sequence). V was cut by 0 bases and J by 4 bases, with 10 bases left in between. This CDR3 is 14 amino acids long.

The chain links TRBV6-1 to TRBJ1-1; D ambiguous. The CDR3 covers 15 residues. Trimming cost V 3 bases and J 4 bases, with 15 bases left between them. The germline V gene encodes CDR1 MNHNS and CDR2 SASEGT. The CDR3 loop reads CASSDPPPSGTEAFF. Here the CDR3 DNA reads TGTGCCAGCAGTGACCCTCCCCCGAGCGGCACTGAAGCTTTCTTT.

The chain links TRBV29-1 to TRBJ2-2; D might be TRBD1 (5 bases). CDR3 size: 12 residues. The germline V and J ends were trimmed by 6 bases and 5 bases, with 10 bases remaining between them. CDR1 SQVTM and CDR2 ANQGSEA come from the germline V gene. CDR3 bases: TGCAGCGTAGGGGTTCAGACCGGGGAGCTGTTTTTT. The encoded protein is CSVGVQTGELFF.

In the case of this clone: Other DNA sequences from this sample encode an identical CDR3 as well. This chain joins TRBV15 and TRBJ1-1, with 8 bases lining up with TRBD1. Per the germline V gene, CDR1 is LNHNV and CDR2 is YYDKDF (reference sequence). The junction had 4 bases not matched to a gene; V was cut back by 3 bases and J by 4 bases. CDR3 length equals 14 residues. The CDR3 spells CATSSQGAGTEAFF. The CDR3 DNA reads TGTGCCACCAGCAGCCAGGGGGCTGGCACTGAAGCTTTCTTT.

V and J are TRBV7-9 and TRBJ1-6, with 8 nucleotides matching TRBD1. Per the germline V gene, CDR1 is SEHNR and CDR2 is FQNEAQ (reference sequence). V shed 5 bases, J shed 10 bases, and the junction held 7 bases outside the gene matches. The CDR3 covers 14 residues. Here the CDR3 DNA reads TGTGCCAGCAGCCAACAGGGGGAGGCCTCACCCCTCCACTTT. This gives the protein CASSQQGEASPLHF. The variable domain in full, completed from reference TRBV7-9 and TRBJ1-6, reads DTGVSQNPRHKITKRGQNVTFRCDPISEHNRLYWYRQTLGQGPEFLTYFQNEAQLEKSRLLSDRFSAERPKGSFSTLEIQRTEQGDSAMYLCASSQQGEASPLHFGNGTRLTVT.

The chain couples TRBV6-1 to TRBJ2-7; 7 bases align to TRBD1. The CDR3 covers 12 residues. The germline V gene encodes CDR1 MNHNS and CDR2 SASEGT. After removal of 5 bases from V and 12 bases from J, the junction contained 10 bases not matched to a gene. CDR3 amino acids: CASSPSRGRRYF. In DNA form, the CDR3 reads TGTGCCAGCAGTCCCTCAAGGGGGCGCAGGTACTTC.

The rearrangement links TRBV7-3 to TRBJ2-1; 11 bases map to TRBD1. The CDR3 loop spans 15 amino acids. Germline CDR1 reads SGHTA; CDR2 reads FQGTGA. Trimming cost V 1 base and J 9 bases; bases outside gene matches: 5. CDR3 in amino acids: CASSLIGQGAGEQFF. In nucleotides, the CDR3 is TGTGCCAGCAGCTTAATTGGACAGGGGGCTGGTGAGCAGTTCTTC.

Remarks on this clone: A single base separates this from a much larger clone, so it may be a read error. V is TRBV21-1 and J is TRBJ2-1; the D call in the table, TRBD1, was not verified against the DNA. TRBV21-1 is listed as a pseudogene. The CDR3 loop spans 16 amino acids. The CDR3 region is CTSSKGTRGQTNEQFF. Here the CDR3 DNA reads TGTACCAGCAGCAAAGGAACCAGGGGGCAGACGAATGAGCAGTTCTTC.

This clone was detected ten times or more. V usage is TRBV25-1 and J usage is TRBJ1-1, with no clear D. Per the germline V gene, CDR1 is MGHDK and CDR2 is SYGVNS. The CDR3 length is 12 residues. V dropped 2 bases and J dropped 5 bases, with 6 bases sitting between them. CDR3 bases: TGTGCCAGCAGTGAACCAGGAACTGAAGCTTTCTTT. Translated: CASSEPGTEAFF.

V and J are TRBV7-3 and TRBJ2-1; 9 nucleotides line up with TRBD2. This CDR3 region has 13 residues. The germline CDR1 and CDR2 sequences are SGHTA and FQGTGA. V lost 2 bases to trimming and J lost 10 bases; unmatched junction nucleotides: 3. CDR3 loop: CASSLLAGSEQFF. The CDR3 DNA follows: TGTGCCAGCAGCTTACTAGCGGGAAGCGAGCAGTTCTTC.

CDR3 sequence: CASTILAGAGNEQFF. For the CDR3, the DNA is TGTGCCAGCACAATTCTAGCGGGAGCTGGGAATGAGCAGTTCTTC. The rearrangement links TRBV2 to TRBJ2-1; 10 nucleotides line up with TRBD2. The V gene's germline CDR1 is SNHLY and CDR2 FYNNEI. The CDR3 loop spans 15 amino acids. V lost 7 bases, J lost 7 bases, and 10 bases stayed unmatched.

The CDR3 nucleotides read TGTGCCAGCAGCTTTCGACCTTTCGGCGCGGGCTACACCTTC. Protein sequence: CASSFRPFGAGYTF. This chain joins TRBV13 and TRBJ1-2; D gene unclear. The CDR3 spans 14 residues. Trimming took off 3 bases at V and 8 bases at J, with 16 bases between the two ends. Germline-derived CDR1 and CDR2 are PRHDT and FYEKMQ (reference sequence).

This clone was counted a few times. The chain has TRBV2 and TRBJ1-4; a possible D gene is TRBD1 (6 bases). The V end was cut by 11 bases, the J end by 10 bases, with 23 bases between. The CDR3 is 14 amino acids. Germline V gene lookup returns CDR1 SNHLY and CDR2 FYNNEI. The DNA of the CDR3 is TGTGCCCTCGGTGCGGAGGGGGTAATCGGAAAACTGTTTTTT. As protein: CALGAEGVIGKLFF.

The CDR3 DNA follows: TGTGCCAGCAGTTCTCTGGGGGGAGAACCCTACAATGAGCAGTTCTTC. Amino acid sequence: CASSSLGGEPYNEQFF. The chain recombines TRBV6-5 with TRBJ2-1; perhaps TRBD2 as D (6 bases). The V gene's germline CDR1 is MNHEY and CDR2 SVGAGI. Trimming cost V 4 bases and J 2 bases, with 15 bases left between them. The CDR3 is made up of 16 amino acids.

This clone was seen a handful of times. V usage is TRBV19 and J usage is TRBJ1-1; TRBD1 is a possible D gene (5 bases). This CDR3 is 11 amino acids long. Trimming pared 10 bases from V and 4 bases from J, leaving 10 bases between. Germline CDR1 is LNHDA and CDR2 is SQIVND (reference sequence). For the CDR3, the DNA is TGTGCCACCTCAGGGCCCACTGAAGCTTTCTTT. As protein: CATSGPTEAFF.

This chain connects TRBV5-6 to TRBJ2-4; D may be TRBD1 (5 bases). CDR1 is SGHDT and CDR2 is YYEEEE in the germline V gene. This CDR3 has 14 residues. Trimming took off 4 bases at V and 0 bases at J, with 8 bases between the two ends. CDR3 DNA: TGTGCCAGCAGCGTTCAGGGAGCCAAAAACATTCAGTACTTC. Amino acid sequence: CASSVQGAKNIQYF.

The rearrangement links TRBV5-1 to TRBJ2-7; D is unclear. CDR1 and CDR2 (germline): SGHRS, YFSETQ. The CDR3 spans 18 residues. V lost 1 base and J 3 bases, leaving 23 bases between the germline ends. The CDR3 coding sequence is TGCGCCAGCAGCTTGCGGACCCTGGCCTCCATTGGCCACTACGAGCAGTACTTC. Amino acid sequence: CASSLRTLASIGHYEQYF.

The chain has TRBV27 and TRBJ1-4; TRBD1 matches at 9 bases. Germline V gene sequence: CDR1 MNHEY, CDR2 SMNVEV (reference sequence). This CDR3 is 15 amino acids long. The V gene end was trimmed by 6 bases and the J gene end by 11 bases; junction bases not matched to a gene: 13. The CDR3 coding sequence is TGTGCCAGCAGATCGGGGACAGGGATGGGAGAGAAACTGTTTTTT. Amino acids: CASRSGTGMGEKLFF.

This chain links TRBV10-2 with TRBJ1-2, with D possibly matching TRBD1 (6 bases). CDR1 WSHSY and CDR2 SAAADI come from the germline V gene. This CDR3 comprises 14 residues. The V and J ends lost 0 bases and 7 bases respectively, with 12 bases between them. CDR3 residues: CASSESRDIRGYTF. CDR3 coding DNA: TGCGCCAGCAGTGAGTCGCGGGACATTCGTGGCTACACCTTC.

This clone was found once. Other DNA sequences in this specimen translate into the identical CDR3. This chain connects TRBV20-1 to TRBJ2-7; D not resolved. The V and J ends lost 3 bases and 5 bases respectively, with 8 bases between them. CDR3 size: 11 residues. Germline V gives CDR1 DFQATT, CDR2 SNEGSKA (reference sequence). The CDR3 DNA reads as TGCAGTGCTAGCCCCGGAAACGAGCAGTACTTC. This sequence encodes CSASPGNEQYF.

V and J are TRBV6-5 and TRBJ2-1; D is possibly TRBD2 (5 bases). Germline assignment: CDR1 MNHEY and CDR2 SVGAGI. V was trimmed by 0 bases and J by 6 bases, leaving 9 bases between them. CDR3 length: 14 residues. The DNA for the CDR3 is TGTGCCAGCAGTTACTCGGGAGAAGCCAATGAGCAGTTCTTC. It yields the protein CASSYSGEANEQFF.

This clone was observed at least ten times. Other nucleotide sequences in the sample specify the same CDR3. The rearrangement uses TRBV4-1 and TRBJ1-5; no clear D. This CDR3 contains 14 residues. Germline loops: CDR1 MGHRA, CDR2 YSYEKL. The V gene lost 0 bases and the J gene lost 2 bases, with 5 bases spanning the gap. Here the CDR3 DNA reads TGCGCCAGCAGCCAAGATCCAGGCAATCAGCCCCAGCATTTT. This translates into CASSQDPGNQPQHF.

The chain has TRBV6-4 and TRBJ1-3; D is ambiguous. CDR1 is MRHNA and CDR2 is SNTAGT in the germline V gene. Trimming cost V 4 bases and J 0 bases, with 10 bases left between them. The CDR3 has 15 residues. The chain's CDR3 is CASSVLSISGNTIYF. In nucleotides, the CDR3 is TGTGCCAGCAGTGTCTTATCCATCTCTGGAAACACCATATATTTT.

This clone has more than one count but fewer than ten. CDR3 in amino acids: CASSSGTSGMEQFF. As DNA, the CDR3 is TGCGCCAGCAGCTCCGGGACTAGCGGGATGGAGCAGTTCTTC. The chain recombines TRBV5-1 with TRBJ2-1; the match to TRBD2 covers 13 bases. Germline V gives CDR1 SGHRS, CDR2 YFSETQ. CDR3 length: 14 amino acids. Unmatched junction bases numbered 4, after V lost 3 bases and J lost 10 bases.

The rearrangement joins TRBV28 to TRBJ2-2; D may be TRBD1 (5 bases). The CDR3 has 12 amino acids. Trimming left V 5 bases short and J 7 bases short, with 8 bases between. Germline V gene data show CDR1 as MDHEN and CDR2 as SYDVKM. CDR3 in DNA: TGTGCCAGCAGTCCCAGGGTCGGGGAGCTGTTTTTT. It translates to CASSPRVGELFF.

The chain joins TRBV29-1 to TRBJ1-2, with TRBD1 matching over 7 bases. The CDR3 has 11 amino acids. The germline CDR1 and CDR2 sequences are SQVTM and ANQGSEA. V dropped 4 bases and J dropped 6; count of bases not matched to a gene: 2. The CDR3 reads CSVVTGHGYTF. The CDR3 DNA follows: TGCAGCGTTGTGACAGGGCATGGCTACACCTTC. The variable domain in full, completed from reference TRBV29-1 and TRBJ1-2, reads SAVISQKPSRDICQRGTSLTIQCQVDSQVTMMFWYRQQPGQSLTLIATANQGSEATYESGFVIDKFPISRPNLTFSTLTVSNMSPEDSSIYLCSVVTGHGYTFGSGTRLTVV.